This T cell receptor beta chain was identified in a study of blood T cell repertoires in COVID-19. On the study more broadly: The cDNA or gDNA used as material had been derived from T cells, B-cell-depleted T cells, or PBMCs.

In its sample, this clone was seen once. Other DNA variants within this sample encode the same CDR3. The CDR3 is made up of 13 amino acids. Germline CDR1 is KGHSH and CDR2 is LQKENI. The V and J ends lost 3 bases and 5 bases respectively, with 10 bases between them. Authors' data handling: Reference gene primer amplification gave estimated nucleated cell counts. Only in-frame clones appear in the TCRdb table, and some are missing; sequencing was by immunoSEQ multiplex PCR. V and J calls and clone size come straight from that table; D and trimming were deduced from the DNA. The sample has about 170,000 clones; approximately 84% are singletons.

Sequences were obtained from peripheral blood. The origin of this receptor is a woman aged 80 or over with COVID-19, enrolled during active disease. The chain combines TRBV18 with TRBJ2-5; D perhaps matches TRBD2 (5 bases). CDR3 nucleotides: TGTGCCAGCTCACCGCCAGGCGGGGAGACCCAGTACTTC. This encodes CASSPPGGETQYF.